These 4 T cell receptor beta chains came from one sample sequenced in a study of identical twins. Each CDR3 protein gets one entry after TCRdb re-called the 5' RACE reads with MiXCR. The sample yields about 700,000 distinct CDR3 sequences, over 8.5% seen once. These data were likewise used in another study, on yellow fever vaccine responses in identical twins.

The source material was PBMCs. The receptors come from a woman between 18 and 29 years old in good health.

This clonotype appeared a few times. The CDR3: CASSQVGQGVTEAFF. Written as DNA, the CDR3 is TGCGCCAGCAGCCAAGTCGGACAGGGGGTAACTGAAGCTTTCTTT. The rearrangement links TRBV4-1 to TRBJ1-1, with 10 bases that match TRBD1. The CDR3 sequence is 15 residues long. Trimming removed 1 base from V and 5 bases from J; junction bases left unmatched: 4. From germline, CDR1 is MGHRA and CDR2 YSYEKL.

V is TRBV12-3 or TRBV12-4 and J is TRBJ2-1; D not resolved. V lost 3 bases to trimming and J lost 5 bases, with 11 bases between them. The CDR3 is made up of 14 amino acids. The CDR3: CASSFSFANNEQFF. The CDR3 DNA reads TGTGCCAGCAGTTTTTCCTTTGCTAACAATGAGCAGTTCTTC.

V is TRBV20-1 and J is TRBJ2-3; tentative D call: TRBD2 (5 bases). The ends were cut back, 2 bases at V and 7 bases at J, with 19 bases in the middle. The CDR3 extends over 15 amino acids. Germline CDR1 reads DFQATT; CDR2 reads SNEGSKA (reference sequence). The CDR3 reads CSARSGGREVNTQYF. The CDR3 DNA is TGCAGTGCTAGATCTGGCGGGCGAGAGGTTAATACGCAGTATTTT.

In its sample, this clonotype was seen a few times. CDR3 DNA: TGTGCCAGCAGCACCCGTGGGGGGACTAGCGGGACCTACAATGAGCAGTTCTTC. Protein: CASSTRGGTSGTYNEQFF. This chain connects TRBV7-8 to TRBJ2-1, with 13 bases that match TRBD2. The CDR3 runs to 18 residues. The germline V gene encodes CDR1 SGHVS and CDR2 FQNEAQ. V was pared by 5 bases and J by 2 bases, with 9 bases of the junction left unmatched.